The sequence of this T cell receptor (beta chain) was determined in a study of cytomegalovirus exposure and HLA in healthy donors. Findings of the study overall: Altogether, 160 or so TCR beta chains were recorded as cytomegalovirus-associated. Most TCR sequences were rare, but some public TCRs occurred in many donors.

Concerning this clone: Its antigen remains unknown.

Germline trimming cut 6 bases from V and 4 bases from J; bases unmatched to any gene: 10. From germline, CDR1 is SNHLY and CDR2 FYNNEI. The CDR3 extends over 15 amino acids. Assay: immunoSEQ multiplex PCR; the TCRdb copy retains only in-frame clones and omits some. The data show approximately 200,000 clones, with about 81% seen just once and less than 1.5% held by the top ten. The receptor was isolated from a woman younger than 45 in good health and CMV-seronegative. The chain employs TRBV2 and TRBJ2-5; 8 bases match TRBD1. Sample: PBMCs. CDR3 sequence (DNA): TGTGCCAGCAGGAGGACAGGGAGTTATGGAGAGACCCAGTACTTC. Amino acids: CASRRTGSYGETQYF. Using reference TRBV2 and TRBJ2-5 for the parts outside the CDR3, the full variable domain is EPEVTQTPSHQVTQMGQEVILRCVPISNHLYFYWYRQILGQKVEFLVSFYNNEISEKSEIFDDQFSVERPDGSNFTLKIRSTKLEDSAMYFCASRRTGSYGETQYFGPGTRLLVL.